These T cell receptor beta chains were read from a single sample in a study of T cells after yellow fever vaccination. TCRdb independently ran MiXCR on the 5' RACE reads; one entry per CDR3 protein. Seen here are 100,000 to 150,000 distinct CDR3 sequences, 13% to 15% observed once, and the top ten hold 43%. The sample here was CD8+ T cells sorted from PBMCs, taken 5 days after the yellow fever booster vaccination. These receptors were collected from a man aged 18 to 30 who received the YFV17D yellow fever vaccine. Each CDR3 is given with its conserved first and last residue. The order of the fields is CDR3 protein, CDR3 DNA, D gene, V gene, J gene, clone size. D genes are given only for firm matches. Some rows have no size entry. The others give once, few or many, or a class for an expanded clone.

cdr3_aa: CASSLVGTGTPSRTEAFF; cdr3_nt: TGTGCCAGCAGCTTAGTTGGGACAGGGACCCCTTCCCGTACTGAAGCTTTCTTT; d_call: TRBD1; v_call: TRBV7-6; j_call: TRBJ1-1; clone_size: .
cdr3_aa: CASSFAVRGSGYTF; cdr3_nt: TGTGCCAGCAGTTTCGCCGTAAGAGGCTCTGGCTACACCTTC; d_call: .; v_call: TRBV27; j_call: TRBJ1-2; clone_size: .
cdr3_aa: CASSLGSQGMNTEAFF; cdr3_nt: TGTGCCAGCAGCTTAGGTAGTCAGGGAATGAACACTGAAGCTTTCTTT; d_call: .; v_call: TRBV7-9; j_call: TRBJ1-1; clone_size: few
cdr3_aa: CASSGARGLGYTF; cdr3_nt: TGTGCCAGCAGCGGAGCCAGGGGTTTAGGCTACACCTTC; d_call: .; v_call: TRBV9; j_call: TRBJ1-2; clone_size: few
cdr3_aa: CASSPDRTDNEQFF; cdr3_nt: TGTGCCAGCAGTCCCGACAGGACGGACAATGAGCAGTTCTTC; d_call: .; v_call: TRBV12-3/TRBV12-4; j_call: TRBJ2-1; clone_size: few
cdr3_aa: CASSYSISVIPLHF; cdr3_nt: TGTGCCAGCAGTTACTCGATATCCGTCATACCCCTCCACTTT; d_call: .; v_call: TRBV6-5; j_call: TRBJ1-6; clone_size: .
cdr3_aa: CASRSPGTGTGYTF; cdr3_nt: TGTGCCAGCAGATCGCCCGGGACAGGGACTGGCTACACCTTC; d_call: TRBD1; v_call: TRBV27; j_call: TRBJ1-2; clone_size: .
cdr3_aa: CASSAYLSGANVLTF; cdr3_nt: TGTGCCAGCAGTGCGTACCTCTCTGGGGCCAACGTCCTGACTTTC; d_call: .; v_call: TRBV25-1; j_call: TRBJ2-6; clone_size: few
cdr3_aa: CASSPPLVIGELFF; cdr3_nt: TGTGCCAGCAGCCCCCCCCTAGTAATCGGGGAGCTGTTTTTT; d_call: .; v_call: TRBV7-9; j_call: TRBJ2-2; clone_size: .
cdr3_aa: CSARRLAGEETQYF; cdr3_nt: TGCAGTGCTAGAAGACTAGCGGGAGAAGAGACCCAGTACTTC; d_call: TRBD2; v_call: TRBV20-1; j_call: TRBJ2-5; clone_size: few
cdr3_aa: CASSYDRGGPEAFF; cdr3_nt: TGTGCCAGCAGTTATGACAGGGGTGGTCCTGAAGCTTTCTTT; d_call: TRBD1; v_call: TRBV5-6; j_call: TRBJ1-1; clone_size: .
cdr3_aa: CASSVQAGGQDTQYF; cdr3_nt: TGTGCCAGCAGTGTACAAGCGGGGGGGCAAGATACGCAGTATTTT; d_call: TRBD2; v_call: TRBV6-2/TRBV6-3; j_call: TRBJ2-3; clone_size: few
cdr3_aa: CASSIGLLVKHGYTF; cdr3_nt: TGTGCCAGTAGTATAGGACTTCTGGTGAAACATGGCTACACCTTC; d_call: .; v_call: TRBV19; j_call: TRBJ1-2; clone_size: few
cdr3_aa: CSVGRDTEQYF; cdr3_nt: TGCAGCGTTGGTCGGGACACCGAGCAGTACTTC; d_call: .; v_call: TRBV29-1; j_call: TRBJ2-7; clone_size: few
cdr3_aa: CASSPRTGLNTEAFF; cdr3_nt: TGTGCCAGTAGTCCTCGAACCGGACTGAACACTGAAGCTTTCTTT; d_call: .; v_call: TRBV19; j_call: TRBJ1-1; clone_size: .
cdr3_aa: CASSQGGGGNTIYF; cdr3_nt: TGCGCCAGCAGCCAAGGAGGTGGTGGAAACACCATATATTTT; d_call: .; v_call: TRBV4-1; j_call: TRBJ1-3; clone_size: few
cdr3_aa: CASSYSAVSGNTIYF; cdr3_nt: TGTGCCAGCAGTTACTCGGCAGTCTCTGGAAACACCATATATTTT; d_call: .; v_call: TRBV6-2/TRBV6-3; j_call: TRBJ1-3; clone_size: .
cdr3_aa: CASSNPSIGTGEAFF; cdr3_nt: TGTGCCAGCAGCAACCCCTCGATAGGGACAGGGGAAGCTTTCTTT; d_call: TRBD1; v_call: TRBV4-2; j_call: TRBJ1-1; clone_size: few
cdr3_aa: CASSLGVRGSYNEQFF; cdr3_nt: TGTGCCAGCAGCTTAGGGGTGCGCGGGTCCTACAATGAGCAGTTCTTC; d_call: .; v_call: TRBV7-2; j_call: TRBJ2-1; clone_size: few
cdr3_aa: CASSRLGQFRLAGTEAFF; cdr3_nt: TGTGCCAGCAGCCGATTGGGACAATTCAGGTTGGCGGGCACTGAAGCTTTCTTT; d_call: .; v_call: TRBV6-5; j_call: TRBJ1-1; clone_size: .
cdr3_aa: CSASGDTQYF; cdr3_nt: TGCAGTGCTAGTGGGGATACGCAGTATTTT; d_call: .; v_call: TRBV20-1; j_call: TRBJ2-3; clone_size: .
cdr3_aa: CASSSLGGDSYNEQFF; cdr3_nt: TGTGCCAGCAGTTCTTTGGGGGGGGACTCCTACAATGAGCAGTTCTTC; d_call: TRBD2; v_call: TRBV27; j_call: TRBJ2-1; clone_size: .
cdr3_aa: CASSQDVVAGGYEQFF; cdr3_nt: TGCGCCAGCAGCCAAGATGTAGTAGCGGGGGGCTATGAGCAGTTCTTC; d_call: TRBD2; v_call: TRBV4-3; j_call: TRBJ2-1; clone_size: many
cdr3_aa: CASSLTRGRSGANVLTF; cdr3_nt: TGCGCCAGCAGCTTGACCAGGGGACGCTCTGGGGCCAACGTCCTGACTTTC; d_call: .; v_call: TRBV5-1; j_call: TRBJ2-6; clone_size: .
cdr3_aa: CASSSAGRTEAFF; cdr3_nt: TGTGCCAGCAGCTCCGCAGGGCGGACTGAAGCTTTCTTT; d_call: .; v_call: TRBV7-6; j_call: TRBJ1-1; clone_size: few
cdr3_aa: CASSTGQATGELFF; cdr3_nt: TGTGCCAGCAGCACTGGACAGGCCACCGGGGAGCTGTTTTTT; d_call: TRBD1; v_call: TRBV5-5; j_call: TRBJ2-2; clone_size: .
cdr3_aa: CASSGSAKNIQYF; cdr3_nt: TGCGCCAGCAGTGGATCGGCCAAAAACATTCAGTACTTC; d_call: .; v_call: TRBV4-1; j_call: TRBJ2-4; clone_size: many
cdr3_aa: CASSPRLGENTEAFF; cdr3_nt: TGTGCCAGCAGCCCCCGTCTGGGAGAGAACACTGAAGCTTTCTTT; d_call: .; v_call: TRBV7-9; j_call: TRBJ1-1; clone_size: .
cdr3_aa: CATSQGAGFAYGYTF; cdr3_nt: TGTGCCACTTCTCAGGGGGCGGGTTTCGCCTATGGCTACACCTTC; d_call: TRBD1; v_call: TRBV6-6; j_call: TRBJ1-2; clone_size: .
cdr3_aa: CASSPSEGTEAFF; cdr3_nt: TGTGCCAGCAGCCCCTCTGAGGGCACTGAAGCTTTCTTT; d_call: .; v_call: TRBV6-5; j_call: TRBJ1-1; clone_size: few
cdr3_aa: CASSLGQDGDEQFF; cdr3_nt: TGTGCCAGCAGCTTGGGGCAGGATGGGGATGAGCAGTTCTTC; d_call: .; v_call: TRBV5-8; j_call: TRBJ2-1; clone_size: .
cdr3_aa: CASSKAPNTEAFF; cdr3_nt: TGTGCCAGCAGCAAAGCGCCTAACACTGAAGCTTTCTTT; d_call: .; v_call: TRBV21-1; j_call: TRBJ1-1; clone_size: .
cdr3_aa: CASSPPGGGNEQFF; cdr3_nt: TGCGCCAGCAGCCCGCCCGGGGGAGGAAATGAGCAGTTCTTC; d_call: .; v_call: TRBV5-1; j_call: TRBJ2-1; clone_size: .
cdr3_aa: CSAPGPHYEQYF; cdr3_nt: TGCAGTGCACCGGGACCGCACTACGAGCAGTACTTC; d_call: .; v_call: TRBV20-1; j_call: TRBJ2-7; clone_size: few
cdr3_aa: CASTPRAVDTQYF; cdr3_nt: TGTGCCAGCACCCCTCGGGCCGTAGATACGCAGTATTTT; d_call: .; v_call: TRBV11-2; j_call: TRBJ2-3; clone_size: few
cdr3_aa: CASSPQGTEAFF; cdr3_nt: TGCGCCAGCAGCCCCCAGGGGACTGAAGCTTTCTTT; d_call: .; v_call: TRBV4-1; j_call: TRBJ1-1; clone_size: few
cdr3_aa: CSVGLAGDNEQFF; cdr3_nt: TGCAGCGTTGGACTAGCGGGGGACAATGAGCAGTTCTTC; d_call: TRBD2; v_call: TRBV29-1; j_call: TRBJ2-1; clone_size: few
cdr3_aa: CATAGHSSYNSPLHF; cdr3_nt: TGTGCCACTGCGGGACACAGCTCCTATAATTCACCCCTCCACTTT; d_call: .; v_call: TRBV12-3/TRBV12-4; j_call: TRBJ1-6; clone_size: .
cdr3_aa: CASSPGSPEDGYTF; cdr3_nt: TGTGCCAGCAGTCCCGGGTCCCCGGAGGATGGCTACACCTTC; d_call: .; v_call: TRBV6-4; j_call: TRBJ1-2; clone_size: many
cdr3_aa: CASSLESEQYF; cdr3_nt: TGCGCCAGCAGCTTGGAATCCGAGCAGTACTTC; d_call: .; v_call: TRBV5-1; j_call: TRBJ2-7; clone_size: .
cdr3_aa: CASSFRWGNEQFF; cdr3_nt: TGTGCCAGCAGCTTTAGGTGGGGCAATGAGCAGTTCTTC; d_call: .; v_call: TRBV7-2; j_call: TRBJ2-1; clone_size: many
cdr3_aa: CASSSLIGVYEQYF; cdr3_nt: TGTGCCAGCAGCTCGCTAATCGGGGTCTACGAGCAGTACTTC; d_call: .; v_call: TRBV5-5; j_call: TRBJ2-7; clone_size: few
cdr3_aa: CASSLGDHTWGGHSKQYF; cdr3_nt: TGTGCCAGCAGCTTAGGAGACCATACCTGGGGGGGCCATTCTAAGCAGTACTTC; d_call: .; v_call: TRBV7-9; j_call: TRBJ2-7; clone_size: few
cdr3_aa: CASSRNRDYGYTF; cdr3_nt: TGTGCCAGCAGCAGGAACAGGGACTATGGCTACACCTTC; d_call: .; v_call: TRBV9; j_call: TRBJ1-2; clone_size: few
cdr3_aa: CATPRTNTDTQYF; cdr3_nt: TGTGCCACGCCCCGGACTAACACAGATACGCAGTATTTT; d_call: .; v_call: TRBV7-9; j_call: TRBJ2-3; clone_size: few
cdr3_aa: CASYRGAGTDTQYF; cdr3_nt: TGTGCCAGCTATCGCGGGGCAGGCACAGATACGCAGTATTTT; d_call: .; v_call: TRBV6-5; j_call: TRBJ2-3; clone_size: .
cdr3_aa: CASSLVTGAGGEQFF; cdr3_nt: TGTGCCAGCAGCTTAGTCACAGGGGCAGGAGGTGAGCAGTTCTTC; d_call: TRBD1; v_call: TRBV7-9; j_call: TRBJ2-1; clone_size: .